One sample yielded the 22 T cell receptor beta chains listed below, sequenced in a study of shared clonotypes between healthy human individuals (TCRdb year 2020). Library construction relied on the immunoSEQ multiplex PCR assay. Imported from immuneACCESS, the table was reduced by TCRdb to in-frame sequences with V and J called. These copies leave out some clones; in studies compared against another copy, an unresolved V gene accounts for under half, and the cause of the remainder is not known. The sample profile shows over a million clones; about 98.5% of them were found once. About 0.4% of the sample rests with the top ten. The specimen sequenced was naive CD4+ T cells sorted from blood. The cell subset or site label corresponds to: CD45RA+ positively selected. These receptors were taken from a man between 25 and 39 years old in good health.

The gene calls are TRBV5-1 and TRBJ2-1; D not certain. This CDR3 is 13 amino acids long. The germline CDR1 and CDR2 sequences are SGHRS and YFSETQ. The ends were cut back, 4 bases at V and 4 bases at J, with 9 bases in the middle. This chain's CDR3 is CASSPREYNEQFF. Written as DNA, the CDR3 is TGCGCCAGCAGCCCGAGAGAGTACAATGAGCAGTTCTTC.

This clone was seen a single time. This chain connects TRBV7-2 to TRBJ2-1, with 7 bases matching TRBD2. V dropped 2 bases and J dropped 0; count of bases not matched to a gene: 1. The V gene's germline CDR1 is SGHTA and CDR2 FQGNSA. CDR3 size: 15 residues. This chain's CDR3 is CASSLIAGSYNEQFF. CDR3 nucleotides: TGTGCCAGCAGCTTAATAGCGGGCTCCTACAATGAGCAGTTCTTC.

This clone was observed a single time. V usage is TRBV28 and J usage is TRBJ2-3; 7 bases are shared with TRBD1. CDR1 and CDR2 from the germline V gene are MDHEN and SYDVKM. After removal of 2 bases from V and 1 base from J, the junction contained 3 bases not matched to a gene. The CDR3 covers 15 residues. The CDR3 sequence is CASSLPQGGTDTQYF. For the CDR3, the DNA is TGTGCCAGCAGTTTACCCCAGGGGGGCACAGATACGCAGTATTTT.

The CDR3 sequence: CASSLLASGNEQYF. Here the CDR3 DNA reads TGCGCCAGCAGCTTGTTGGCTAGCGGAAACGAGCAGTACTTC. The chain joins TRBV5-1 to TRBJ2-7; 7 bases align to TRBD2. J was trimmed by 5 bases and V by 1 base; bases with no gene match: 6. The CDR3 length is 14 residues. The germline CDR1 and CDR2 sequences are SGHRS and YFSETQ. Variable domain in full (rest from reference TRBV5-1 and TRBJ2-7): KAGVTQTPRYLIKTRGQQVTLSCSPISGHRSVSWYQQTPGQGLQFLFEYFSETQRNKGNFPGRFSGRQFSNSRSEMNVSTLELGDSALYLCASSLLASGNEQYFGPGTRLTVT.

V and J are TRBV5-1 and TRBJ2-1, with 7 bases matching TRBD2. Germline lookup yields CDR1 SGHRS and CDR2 YFSETQ. The CDR3 has 12 residues. The ends lost 4 bases at V and 8 bases at J; junction bases unmatched: 3. CDR3 DNA sequence: TGCGCCAGCAGCGCGGGACTACATGAGCAGTTCTTC. Translated, it gives CASSAGLHEQFF.

The genes are TRBV5-1 and TRBJ2-1; TRBD2 matches 10 bases. The trim removed 4 bases at V and 6 bases at J, leaving 7 bases unmatched. Germline loops: CDR1 SGHRS, CDR2 YFSETQ. CDR3 length: 15 amino acids. The CDR3 nucleotides read TGCGCCAGCAGCCGAGCGGGAGGGCCAGGCAATGAGCAGTTCTTC. Amino acids: CASSRAGGPGNEQFF.

The V gene is TRBV6-1, the J gene TRBJ2-7; possibly TRBD1 for D (5 bases). V was clipped by 6 bases and J by 0 bases, with 15 bases between them. The germline V gene has CDR1 MNHNS and CDR2 SASEGT. There are 15 residues in the CDR3. CDR3 coding DNA: TGTGCCAGCAGACCCACGACAGTTAGCTCCTACGAGCAGTACTTC. Its protein is CASRPTTVSSYEQYF.

The chain couples TRBV6-1 to TRBJ2-7; D unresolved. V was clipped by 9 bases and J by 2 bases, with 5 bases between them. The germline V gene has CDR1 MNHNS and CDR2 SASEGT. CDR3 length: 10 amino acids. This CDR3 reads CASGPYEQYF. The CDR3, as DNA: TGTGCCAGTGGGCCCTACGAGCAGTACTTC.

The chain carries TRBV5-4 and TRBJ2-5; D perhaps matches TRBD1 (6 bases). CDR1 and CDR2 from the germline V gene are SGHNT and YYREEE (reference sequence). This CDR3 region has 14 residues. V was clipped by 3 bases and J by 2 bases, with 11 bases between them. The CDR3 bases are TGTGCCAGCAGCTCGGGACAACGACAAGAGACCCAGTACTTC. It specifies CASSSGQRQETQYF.

This chain uses TRBV12-5 with TRBJ2-5, with D uncertain. Trimming pared 7 bases from V and 4 bases from J, leaving 16 bases between. The CDR3 runs 14 residues. The germline gives CDR1 LGHNT, CDR2 FRNRAP. The CDR3 protein is CASAVSGRGETQYF. The CDR3 bases are TGTGCTAGTGCCGTCTCGGGTCGCGGAGAGACCCAGTACTTC.

This chain links TRBV14 with TRBJ2-2; TRBD2 aligns across 9 bases. Germline lookup yields CDR1 SGHDN and CDR2 FVKESK. V was pared by 1 base and J by 5 bases, with 2 bases of the junction left unmatched. The CDR3 has 15 residues. This chain's CDR3 is CASSQGLAVTGELFF. DNA for the CDR3: TGTGCCAGCAGCCAAGGACTAGCGGTTACCGGGGAGCTGTTTTTT.

This clone was observed once. The chain joins TRBV5-8 to TRBJ2-5, with D maybe TRBD1 (7 bases). Germline loops: CDR1 SGHTS, CDR2 YDEGEE. CDR3 size: 14 residues. V was shortened by 4 bases and J by 5 bases, with 15 bases between the two germline ends. In nucleotides, the CDR3 is TGTGCCAGCAGCGGCGGGACAGAAAGTGAGACCCAGTACTTC. Translated: CASSGGTESETQYF.

The V call is TRBV29-1, the J call TRBJ2-5, with D uncertain. CDR1 is SQVTM, CDR2 ANQGSEA, per germline. The V end was cut by 3 bases, the J end by 5 bases, with 10 bases between. CDR3 size: 12 residues. CDR3 sequence: CSVDWVRETQYF. As DNA, the CDR3 is TGCAGCGTTGATTGGGTCCGGGAGACCCAGTACTTC.

The chain couples TRBV10-3 to TRBJ2-2; either TRBD1 or TRBD2 may fit D (6 bases each). The CDR3 totals 16 residues. V shed 4 bases and J shed 5 bases, with 17 bases lying between them. The V gene's germline CDR1 is ENHRY and CDR2 SYGVKD. The CDR3 reads CAISGVGGPRTGELFF. Written as DNA, the CDR3 is TGTGCCATCAGTGGAGTAGGGGGGCCGAGAACCGGGGAGCTGTTTTTT.

A single count supports this clone. In nucleotides, the CDR3 is TGTGCCAGCATCGGGCCCCCGGTGGGTGAGCAGTTCTTC. Translating gives CASIGPPVGEQFF. This chain links TRBV6-5 with TRBJ2-1; D gene unclear. Trimming cost V 7 bases and J 9 bases, with 16 bases left between them. The CDR3 is 13 residues long. Germline assignment: CDR1 MNHEY and CDR2 SVGAGI.

The count of this clone is one. The chain links TRBV6-5 to TRBJ2-1; a weak D match, TRBD2 (6 bases). The CDR3 is 16 residues long. V lost 0 bases and J lost 3, with 12 bases in between. Germline CDR1 MNHEY, CDR2 SVGAGI. CDR3 sequence reads: CASSYSAWRGYNEQFF. In DNA, the CDR3 is TGTGCCAGCAGTTACTCGGCCTGGCGGGGCTACAATGAGCAGTTCTTC.

This chain links TRBV25-1 with TRBJ2-7, with D possibly TRBD1 on 6 matching bases. Per the germline V gene, CDR1 is MGHDK and CDR2 is SYGVNS. The CDR3 is made up of 17 amino acids. The ends were cut back, 6 bases at V and 3 bases at J, with 24 bases in the middle. The CDR3 loop reads CASSHGDKLLPNYEQYF. In nucleotides, the CDR3 is TGTGCCAGCAGCCATGGGGACAAGCTCCTTCCAAACTACGAGCAGTACTTC.

The chain has TRBV2 and TRBJ2-6; D may correspond to TRBD1 or TRBD2 (6 bases each). V was cut by 6 bases and J by 0 bases, with 15 bases left in between. CDR3 length: 17 amino acids. Germline lookup yields CDR1 SNHLY and CDR2 FYNNEI. The CDR3 sequence is CASRGGRFSSGANVLTF. CDR3 in DNA: TGTGCCAGCAGGGGGGGCAGGTTCAGCTCTGGGGCCAACGTCCTGACTTTC.

The CDR3 loop reads CASTGGYGYTF. CDR3 coding DNA: TGTGCCAGCACAGGGGGGTATGGCTACACCTTC. The rearrangement links TRBV25-1 to TRBJ1-2; 7 bases fit TRBD1. Germline CDR1 reads MGHDK; CDR2 reads SYGVNS. CDR3 length equals 11 residues. The J segment lost 5 bases and the V segment lost 7 bases, leaving 1 base of the junction unmatched.

This clone appeared once. The sample carries other DNA sequences with the same CDR3. This chain links TRBV28 with TRBJ1-1; D is uncertain. CDR1 is MDHEN and CDR2 is SYDVKM in the germline V gene. V was clipped by 2 bases and J by 1 base, with 5 bases between them. The CDR3 is made up of 13 amino acids. The CDR3 region has the DNA TGTGCCAGCAGTTTACTGGGGAACACTGAAGCTTTCTTT. Translating gives CASSLLGNTEAFF.

The J gene is TRBJ2-7, the V gene TRBV19, with 15 bases matching TRBD2. The CDR3 sequence is 15 residues long. Unmatched junction bases numbered 8, after V lost 8 bases and J lost 6 bases. CDR1 and CDR2 (germline): LNHDA, SQIVND (reference sequence). In DNA form, the CDR3 reads TGTGCCAGTGGGATCGGACTAGCGGGAGGGAGCGAGCAGTACTTC. Translated, it gives CASGIGLAGGSEQYF.

This rearrangement joins TRBV5-1 to TRBJ2-7; D not resolved. The CDR3 length is 12 residues. The V end lost 0 bases, the J end lost 5 bases, and 6 bases lay between the germline ends. CDR1 is SGHRS and CDR2 is YFSETQ in the germline V gene. For the CDR3, the DNA is TGCGCCAGCAGCTTGGTAATGGACGAGCAGTACTTC. Its protein is CASSLVMDEQYF.